This T cell receptor beta chain derives from a study of blood T cell repertoires in COVID-19. Looking at the study overall: Acute and convalescent COVID-19 specimens originated in the United States, Italy and Spain. In each case, the material was cDNA or gDNA derived from T cells, B-cell-depleted T cells, or PBMCs.

The table came from immunoSEQ multiplex PCR; TCRdb's copy has only in-frame clones and leaves some out. The sample lists approximately 210,000 clones; more than 70% were seen once. V lost 9 bases, J lost 2 bases, and 17 bases lay in between. CDR3 length: 14 amino acids. Germline lookup yields CDR1 SNHLY and CDR2 FYNNEI. This clonotype was obtained from a woman in her 50s with acute or convalescent COVID-19. V usage is TRBV2 and J usage is TRBJ2-7, with D unclear. Sequenced input: peripheral blood. CDR3 nucleotides: TGTGCCAGTTCTTTCCAGCGCCTAGCCTACGAGCAGTACTTC. It is translated as CASSFQRLAYEQYF.